A single sample gave rise to the 19 T cell receptor beta chains below, sequenced in a study of control samples from healthy donors and cancer patients. The repertoire was sequenced with immunoSEQ multiplex PCR; TCRdb's copy has only in-frame clones and lacks some. The sample consists of roughly 45,000 clones, 80% to 90% of them appearing once. The specimen was PBMCs. The source is a woman aged 45 to 65 with lung cancer.

The chain is built from TRBV6-2 or TRBV6-3 and TRBJ2-3; TRBD2 matches at 13 bases. V dropped 5 bases and J dropped 2; count of bases not matched to a gene: 4. This CDR3 spans 16 amino acids. The germline V gene encodes CDR1 MNHEY and CDR2 SVGEGT. The chain's CDR3 is CASSVGTSGDTDTQYF. The DNA of the CDR3 is TGTGCCAGCAGTGTTGGGACTAGCGGGGACACAGATACGCAGTATTTT.

The V gene is TRBV30, the J gene TRBJ2-3, with D tentatively TRBD1 or TRBD2 (7 bases each). Trimming took off 4 bases at V and 6 bases at J, with 11 bases between the two ends. Germline V gene sequence: CDR1 GTSNPN, CDR2 SVGIG (reference sequence). The length of the CDR3 is 12 residues. The CDR3 region has the DNA TGTGCCTGGACAGGGGGAGGGGATACGCAGTATTTT. This codes for CAWTGGGDTQYF.

The CDR3 protein is CSVDSGNTIYF. CDR3 coding DNA: TGCAGCGTTGATAGTGGAAACACCATATATTTT. The chain couples TRBV29-1 to TRBJ1-3; no clear D gene. V lost 3 bases and J 3 bases, leaving 3 bases between the germline ends. Germline-derived CDR1 and CDR2 are SQVTM and ANQGSEA. The CDR3 covers 11 residues.

This chain joins TRBV5-1 and TRBJ1-1; D uncertain. Germline CDR1 SGHRS, CDR2 YFSETQ. Between the trimmed V and J ends, which lost 4 bases and 0 bases, there was a span of 7 bases. The CDR3 consists of 13 residues. The CDR3 DNA is TGCGCCAGCAGCAGAACAGTGAACACTGAAGCTTTCTTT. Amino acid sequence: CASSRTVNTEAFF.

The chain joins TRBV10-3 to TRBJ1-1; tentative D call: TRBD1 (5 bases). The germline V gene encodes CDR1 ENHRY and CDR2 SYGVKD. The CDR3 sequence is 17 residues long. Trimming removed 2 bases at V and 6 bases at J, with 22 bases between. The CDR3 sequence: CAISEPKIGVNGAEAFF. In DNA form, the CDR3 reads TGTGCCATCAGTGAGCCGAAGATAGGGGTAAACGGGGCTGAAGCTTTCTTT.

The chain recombines TRBV7-2 with TRBJ2-1; TRBD1 might be the D (5 bases). In germline, CDR1 is SGHTA, CDR2 FQGNSA. This CDR3 is built from 13 residues. The germline V and J ends were trimmed by 1 base and 6 bases, with 7 bases remaining between them. CDR3 in amino acids: CASSLDQGNEQFF. The DNA for the CDR3 is TGTGCCAGCAGCTTAGACCAGGGCAATGAGCAGTTCTTC.

J is TRBJ1-1 and V is TRBV5-1; 7 positions match TRBD1. The CDR3 totals 16 residues. Germline V gene lookup returns CDR1 SGHRS and CDR2 YFSETQ. V shed 4 bases and J 4 bases; nucleotides not matched to a gene: 13. The CDR3 here is CASSLGTHRGVTEAFF. The DNA of the CDR3 is TGCGCCAGCAGCCTCGGCACCCACAGGGGAGTCACTGAAGCTTTCTTT.

The chain uses TRBV28 and TRBJ1-2, with 8 positions matching TRBD1. The trim removed 2 bases at V and 1 base at J, leaving 6 bases unmatched. Germline CDR1 reads MDHEN; CDR2 reads SYDVKM. The CDR3 has 16 residues. This chain's CDR3 is CASSLGQGSFNYGYTF. Written as DNA, the CDR3 is TGTGCCAGCAGTTTAGGACAGGGAAGCTTTAACTATGGCTACACCTTC.

This rearrangement joins TRBV5-1 to TRBJ1-3, with 7 bases that match TRBD1. CDR3 size: 16 residues. CDR1 SGHRS and CDR2 YFSETQ come from the germline V gene. V lost 2 bases and J lost 4; bases outside the gene matches: 9. The chain's CDR3 is CASSFRAGGSGNTIYF. The CDR3, as DNA: TGCGCCAGCAGCTTTCGCGCAGGGGGATCGGGAAACACCATATATTTT.

The chain uses TRBV4-1 and TRBJ2-5, with 11 positions matching TRBD2. Trimming at V came to 4 bases and at J to 1 base, leaving 2 bases not matched to a gene. The germline CDR1 and CDR2 sequences are MGHRA and YSYEKL. The CDR3 consists of 15 residues. CDR3 sequence reads: CASSRTSGFQETQYF. Here the CDR3 DNA reads TGCGCCAGCAGCCGGACTAGCGGGTTCCAAGAGACCCAGTACTTC.

The genes are TRBV28 and TRBJ2-7; TRBD2 matches 8 bases. The CDR3 contains 13 residues. The junction had 5 bases not matched to a gene; V was cut back by 8 bases and J by 2 bases. Germline V gene lookup returns CDR1 MDHEN and CDR2 SYDVKM. This chain's CDR3 is CASRRGGAYEQYF. In nucleotides, the CDR3 is TGTGCCAGCCGCCGGGGGGGGGCCTACGAGCAGTACTTC.

The rearrangement uses TRBV7-2 and TRBJ2-7; D is ambiguous. Germline loops: CDR1 SGHTA, CDR2 FQGNSA. Trimming left V 2 bases short and J 2 bases short, with 4 bases between. This CDR3 is 12 amino acids long. The CDR3 region is CASSLPAYEQYF. DNA for the CDR3: TGTGCCAGCAGCTTACCCGCCTACGAGCAGTACTTC.

This CDR3 is CASSLIGRTPRYGYTF. In nucleotides, the CDR3 is TGTGCCAGCAGCCTCATTGGTCGGACGCCACGCTATGGCTACACCTTC. This chain links TRBV11-2 with TRBJ1-2; D is unclear. The germline CDR1 and CDR2 sequences are SGHAT and FQNNGV. Between the trimmed V and J ends, which lost 5 bases and 4 bases, there was a span of 20 bases. The CDR3 is made up of 16 amino acids. Full variable domain (missing parts from reference TRBV11-2 and TRBJ1-2): EAGVAQSPRYKIIEKRQSVAFWCNPISGHATLYWYQQILGQGPKLLIQFQNNGVVDDSQLPKDRFSAERLKGVDSTLKIQPAKLEDSAVYLCASSLIGRTPRYGYTFGSGTRLTVV.

The genes are TRBV24-1 and TRBJ2-7; possibly TRBD1 for D (6 bases). Trimming cost V 4 bases and J 2 bases, with 17 bases left between them. Germline values: CDR1 KGHDR, CDR2 SFDVKD. The CDR3 totals 16 residues. CDR3 residues: CATSDSGQSSPYEQYF. The CDR3 DNA reads as TGTGCCACCAGTGACTCCGGACAGTCTTCCCCCTACGAGCAGTACTTC.

This clone appeared once. The J gene is TRBJ2-7, the V gene TRBV19; 9 nucleotides match TRBD1. The ends lost 0 bases at V and 2 bases at J; junction bases unmatched: 2. Germline V lookup: CDR1 LNHDA, CDR2 SQIVND (reference sequence). The CDR3 runs to 15 residues. The CDR3 coding sequence is TGTGCCAGTAGTATAGAGGACAGGGGCACCTACGAGCAGTACTTC. It specifies CASSIEDRGTYEQYF. Full variable domain (rest looked up from reference TRBV19 and TRBJ2-7): DGGITQSPKYLFRKEGQNVTLSCEQNLNHDAMYWYRQDPGQGLRLIYYSQIVNDFQKGDIAEGYSVSREKKESFPLTVTSAQKNPTAFYLCASSIEDRGTYEQYFGPGTRLTVT.

V gene TRBV5-1 combines with J gene TRBJ2-2; the D gene could be TRBD1 or TRBD2 (5 bases each). The V gene lost 4 bases and the J gene lost 1 base, with 14 bases spanning the gap. Germline V gene data show CDR1 as SGHRS and CDR2 as YFSETQ. This CDR3 spans 16 amino acids. CDR3 DNA: TGCGCCAGCAGCCCGCAGACTGGGGGGAACACCGGGGAGCTGTTTTTT. This codes for CASSPQTGGNTGELFF.

V is TRBV6-6 and J is TRBJ2-7; D perhaps matches TRBD2 (7 bases). Germline V gene lookup returns CDR1 MNHNY and CDR2 SVGAGI (reference sequence). V lost 2 bases and J lost 0, with 14 bases in between. This CDR3 comprises 16 residues. CDR3 region: CASSYGGGASSYEQYF. In nucleotides, the CDR3 is TGTGCCAGCAGTTACGGCGGGGGCGCCTCCTCCTACGAGCAGTACTTC.

This sequence joins TRBV6-5 and TRBJ1-1, with D possibly TRBD1 on 5 matching bases. Germline CDR1 MNHEY, CDR2 SVGAGI. This CDR3 contains 14 residues. V was clipped by 5 bases and J by 2 bases, with 12 bases between them. CDR3 nucleotide sequence: TGTGCCAGCAGTAGAAAGGGGCTAAACACTGAAGCTTTCTTT. Translation gives CASSRKGLNTEAFF.

The rearrangement links TRBV4-2 to TRBJ2-1, with 11 bases that match TRBD2. Germline V CDR1 and CDR2: LGHNA, YNFKEQ. The CDR3 consists of 15 residues. With V trimmed by 1 base and J by 11 bases, 7 bases remained unmatched. CDR3 DNA: TGTGCCAGCAGCCAAGTTGTAGCGGGGGGGCCGAAGCAGTTCTTC. Translating it yields CASSQVVAGGPKQFF.